Below, one TCR beta chain is given with its context. In the source study's methods: Amplification of reference gene primers provided the estimated nucleated cell counts. The data were produced by immunoSEQ multiplex PCR, yet TCRdb's version contains in-frame clones alone and is incomplete. V and J calls and clone size follow that table, whereas D and trimming were derived from the DNA. The sample holds about 51,000 clones, around 83% seen once. This sample is part of a study of blood T cell repertoires in COVID-19. Overall study: Sample material is recorded as cDNA or gDNA derived from T cells, B-cell-depleted T cells, or PBMCs.

Looked up from germline, CDR1 is KGHDR and CDR2 is SFDVKD. Trimming cost V 3 bases and J 6 bases; bases outside gene matches: 5. This CDR3 is built from 16 residues. The origin of this receptor is a man older than 75 with active COVID-19. Sequencing was done on a sample of peripheral blood. V is TRBV24-1 and J is TRBJ2-1, with 12 bases aligning to TRBD2. CDR3 sequence reads: CATSDVASGRANEQFF. The DNA for the CDR3 is TGTGCCACCAGTGATGTGGCTAGCGGGAGGGCCAATGAGCAGTTCTTC.